A single sample is the source of the 15 T cell receptor beta chains below, sequenced in a study of blood T cell repertoires in COVID-19. Clones were sequenced by immunoSEQ multiplex PCR, and TCRdb holds only the in-frame ones, with some missing. The sample has about 140,000 clones; approximately 85% are singletons. Material for sequencing was PBMCs or T cells enriched from blood (not recorded which). The receptors derive from a woman aged 50 to 60 with acute COVID-19.

The chain employs TRBV2 and TRBJ1-2; TRBD1 agrees at 7 bases. In germline, CDR1 is SNHLY, CDR2 FYNNEI. CDR3 length: 13 residues. V was clipped by 7 bases and J by 4 bases; unmatched bases: 6. The CDR3 nucleotides are TGTGCCAGCAACGACAGGGCCACCTATGGCTACACCTTC. Protein product: CASNDRATYGYTF.

V and J are TRBV14 and TRBJ1-3, with 7 bases identical to TRBD1. From germline, CDR1 is SGHDN and CDR2 FVKESK. This CDR3 contains 16 residues. J was trimmed by 0 bases and V by 4 bases; bases with no gene match: 6. The CDR3 coding sequence is TGTGCCAGCAGCCGGCAACAGGGGTACTCTGGAAACACCATATATTTT. Its translation: CASSRQQGYSGNTIYF.

The J gene is TRBJ1-4, the V gene TRBV30, with D unresolved. The germline CDR1 and CDR2 sequences are GTSNPN and SVGIG (reference sequence). Trimming removed 0 bases from V and 7 bases from J, with 9 bases in between. CDR3 length: 13 residues. This CDR3 is CAWSVDLGEKLFF. In nucleotides, the CDR3 is TGTGCCTGGAGTGTCGACCTAGGTGAAAAACTGTTTTTT.

The J gene is TRBJ2-2, the V gene TRBV28, with TRBD1 as a possible D gene (5 bases). This CDR3 has 14 amino acids. V was shortened by 5 bases and J by 2 bases, with 9 bases between the two germline ends. Germline lookup yields CDR1 MDHEN and CDR2 SYDVKM. The CDR3 DNA sequence: TGTGCCAGCAGTAGGGGTTTAAACACCGGGGAGCTGTTTTTT. Protein: CASSRGLNTGELFF.

This chain connects TRBV4-2 to TRBJ1-2, with 10 bases that match TRBD1. Trimming removed 5 bases from V and 4 bases from J; junction bases left unmatched: 7. CDR1 is LGHNA, CDR2 YNFKEQ, per germline. This CDR3 region has 15 residues. CDR3 coding DNA: TGTGCCAGCAGCTCTGGGGACAGGGGTATCTATGGCTACACCTTC. Its protein product is CASSSGDRGIYGYTF.

V is TRBV9 and J is TRBJ2-5; 10 bases match TRBD1. CDR1 is SGDLS and CDR2 is YYNGEE in the germline V gene. Losses at the gene ends were 4 bases for V and 4 bases for J; bases not matched to a gene: 7. CDR3 size: 15 residues. CDR3 nucleotides: TGTGCCAGCAGCCCAGACAGGGGGCTTGGAGAGACCCAGTACTTC. It translates to CASSPDRGLGETQYF.

This sequence joins TRBV19 and TRBJ2-3; a weak D match, TRBD1 (6 bases). Trimming pared 4 bases from V and 3 bases from J, leaving 11 bases between. Germline V gives CDR1 LNHDA, CDR2 SQIVND (reference sequence). The CDR3 spans 14 residues. The CDR3 nucleotides read TGTGCCAGTAGTAGCCCCAGGGGTACAGATACGCAGTATTTT. Translation gives CASSSPRGTDTQYF.

The chain carries TRBV3-1 (or the pseudogene TRBV3-2) and TRBJ1-1; a weak D match, TRBD1 (5 bases). The CDR3 is made up of 18 amino acids. The germline V gene encodes CDR1 LGHDT and CDR2 YNNKEL (reference sequence). V gave up 0 bases and J gave up 3 bases, with 20 bases separating them. CDR3 nucleotides: TGTGCCAGCAGCCAAGATGGGCAGGGAGGGATATCGGACACTGAAGCTTTCTTT. Protein sequence: CASSQDGQGGISDTEAFF.

V and J are TRBV7-6 and TRBJ2-6, with TRBD1 as a possible D gene (5 bases). Trimming took off 8 bases at V and 2 bases at J, with 13 bases between the two ends. This CDR3 is built from 15 residues. Germline CDR1 reads SGHVS; CDR2 reads FNYEAQ. The CDR3: CASAPSGPGANVLTF. The CDR3 region has the DNA TGTGCCAGCGCCCCCTCAGGGCCTGGGGCCAACGTCCTGACTTTC.

The chain couples TRBV5-1 to TRBJ1-4, with 7 bases lining up with TRBD1. The germline gives CDR1 SGHRS, CDR2 YFSETQ. V lost 4 bases, J lost 5 bases, and 5 bases stayed unmatched. This CDR3 spans 14 amino acids. The CDR3 protein is CASSRDSWNEKLFF. Written as DNA, the CDR3 is TGCGCCAGCAGCCGGGACAGTTGGAATGAAAAACTGTTTTTT. Looking up the rest from reference TRBV5-1 and TRBJ1-4 gives the full variable domain: KAGVTQTPRYLIKTRGQQVTLSCSPISGHRSVSWYQQTPGQGLQFLFEYFSETQRNKGNFPGRFSGRQFSNSRSEMNVSTLELGDSALYLCASSRDSWNEKLFFGSGTQLSVL.

For the CDR3, the DNA is TGTGCCAGCAGTAGGGGGAATCCACCCCTCCACTTT. It specifies CASSRGNPPLHF. The J gene is TRBJ1-6, the V gene TRBV12-3 or TRBV12-4; tentative D call: TRBD1 (6 bases). The CDR3 extends over 12 amino acids. V lost 5 bases and J 11 bases, leaving 10 bases between the germline ends.

The rearrangement uses TRBV7-6 and TRBJ2-1; D might be TRBD2 (5 bases). This CDR3 is 15 amino acids long. Germline V CDR1 and CDR2: SGHVS, FNYEAQ. V lost 0 bases, J lost 9 bases, and 15 bases lay in between. The CDR3 region has the DNA TGTGCCAGCAGCTTAGCAGGTGGGAGAGCGACTGAGCAGTTCTTC. This translates into CASSLAGGRATEQFF.

This chain connects TRBV19 to TRBJ2-3; 11 bases are shared with TRBD1. J was trimmed by 4 bases and V by 1 base; bases with no gene match: 4. The CDR3 runs to 16 residues. In germline, CDR1 is LNHDA, CDR2 SQIVND (reference sequence). The CDR3 loop reads CASSIVPGQGADTQYF. The CDR3 DNA sequence: TGTGCCAGTAGTATAGTCCCGGGACAGGGGGCAGATACGCAGTATTTT.

The chain joins TRBV27 to TRBJ2-6, with no clear D. The CDR3 has 15 residues. V lost 3 bases and J 9 bases, leaving 15 bases between the germline ends. Germline loops: CDR1 MNHEY, CDR2 SMNVEV (reference sequence). CDR3 region: CASSFSGSLLNVLTF. CDR3 in DNA: TGTGCCAGCAGTTTTTCAGGATCCCTACTCAACGTCCTGACTTTC.

This clone has only one observation. V is TRBV7-3 and J is TRBJ2-1; 9 positions match TRBD2. V shed 5 bases, J shed 6 bases, and the junction held 8 bases outside the gene matches. The length of the CDR3 is 15 residues. Germline CDR1 SGHTA, CDR2 FQGTGA. The CDR3 here is CASSPRLAGINEQFF. The CDR3 nucleotides read TGTGCCAGCAGCCCCAGGCTAGCGGGAATCAATGAGCAGTTCTTC.